These 2 T cell receptor beta chains share one sample of origin, sequenced in a study of blood T cell repertoires in COVID-19 (TCRdb year 2020). The library was generated by the immunoSEQ multiplex PCR assay. Imported from immuneACCESS, the table was reduced by TCRdb to in-frame sequences with V and J called. These copies leave out some clones; in studies compared against another copy, an unresolved V gene accounts for under half, and the cause of the remainder is not known. This sample has over 150,000 clones in its table, and about 79% of those were observed once. Approximately 13% of the sample lies in the top ten. The sample was peripheral blood. The receptors come from a human donor in a cohort sampled during active COVID-19.

The V and J genes are TRBV5-1 and TRBJ2-7; tentatively, D is TRBD2 (7 bases). This CDR3 has 17 residues. Germline V CDR1 and CDR2: SGHRS, YFSETQ. V lost 4 bases, J lost 5 bases, and 25 bases lay in between. CDR3 loop: CASSPQTYSLGGHEQYF. The DNA for the CDR3 is TGCGCCAGCAGCCCGCAAACCTACTCCCTCGGGGGGCACGAGCAGTACTTC.

The chain is built from TRBV7-9 and TRBJ2-7, with D perhaps matching TRBD1 (6 bases). CDR1 and CDR2 (germline): SEHNR, FQNEAQ (reference sequence). V lost 5 bases to trimming and J lost 9 bases, with 17 bases between them. The CDR3 extends over 13 amino acids. CDR3 coding DNA: TGTGCCAGCAGCCTGATTAGGGGGAATCGGCAGTACTTC. This translates into CASSLIRGNRQYF.